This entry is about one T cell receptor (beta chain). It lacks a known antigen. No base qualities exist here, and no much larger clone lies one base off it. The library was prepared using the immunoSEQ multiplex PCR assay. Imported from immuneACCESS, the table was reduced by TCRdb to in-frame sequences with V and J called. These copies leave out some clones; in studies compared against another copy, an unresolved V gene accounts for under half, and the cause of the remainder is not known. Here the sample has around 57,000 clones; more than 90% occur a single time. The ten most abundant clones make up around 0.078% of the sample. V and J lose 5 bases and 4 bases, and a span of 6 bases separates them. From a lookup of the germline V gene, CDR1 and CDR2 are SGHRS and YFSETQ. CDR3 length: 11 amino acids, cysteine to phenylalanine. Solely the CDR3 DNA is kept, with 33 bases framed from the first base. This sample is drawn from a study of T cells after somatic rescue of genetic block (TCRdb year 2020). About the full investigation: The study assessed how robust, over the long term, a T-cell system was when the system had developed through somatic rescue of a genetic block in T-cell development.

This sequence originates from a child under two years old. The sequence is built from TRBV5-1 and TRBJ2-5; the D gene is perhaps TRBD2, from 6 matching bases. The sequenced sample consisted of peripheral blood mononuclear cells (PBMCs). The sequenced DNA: TGCGCCAGCAGACTAGCAGAGACCCAGTACTTC. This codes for CASRLAETQYF.